The rows below give T cell receptor beta chains drawn from one sample of a study of response to subunit inactivated influenza vaccine. TCRdb used MiXCR to reprocess the RT-PCR reads, holding one entry per CDR3 protein. In the table there are 550,000 to 800,000 distinct CDR3 sequences, about 15% of which are singletons. The source was PBMCs from blood, collected approximately 15 days before vaccination. The source is a man between 50 and 59 years old who received an inactivated influenza vaccine. Each CDR3 is given with its conserved first and last residue. Fields, in order: D gene, V gene, CDR3 length, J gene, clone size, CDR3 protein, CDR3 DNA. D genes are given only for firm matches. The size of a clone is reported for some rows only, either as once, few or many, or as a class for expanded clones.

D: TRBD2; V: TRBV15; length: 16; J: TRBJ2-3; size: few; CDR3: CATSRDGASGMDTQYF; DNA: TGTGCCACCAGCAGAGATGGCGCTAGCGGGATGGATACGCAGTATTTT
D: TRBD1; V: TRBV20-1; length: 15; J: TRBJ2-7; size: .; CDR3: CSARALDRGRYEQYF; DNA: TGCAGTGCTAGAGCCCTGGACAGGGGACGCTACGAGCAGTACTTC
D: TRBD2; V: TRBV9; length: 16; J: TRBJ2-1; size: few; CDR3: CASSVGASGSYNEQFF; DNA: TGTGCCAGCAGCGTAGGTGCTAGCGGATCCTACAATGAGCAGTTCTTC
D: .; V: TRBV20-1; length: 14; J: TRBJ2-5; size: many; CDR3: CSARDLAVKETQYF; DNA: TGCAGTGCTAGAGACTTAGCGGTCAAAGAGACCCAGTACTTC
D: .; V: TRBV11-2; length: 18; J: TRBJ2-5; size: few; CDR3: CASSLRSGRGGAQETQYF; DNA: TGTGCCAGCAGCTTACGGTCAGGGAGAGGGGGGGCTCAAGAGACCCAGTACTTC
D: TRBD1; V: TRBV28; length: 14; J: TRBJ2-3; size: .; CDR3: CASRHRGYTDTQYF; DNA: TGTGCCAGCAGACACAGGGGCTACACAGATACGCAGTATTTT
D: TRBD2; V: TRBV9; length: 18; J: TRBJ2-2; size: .; CDR3: CASSVGGSGRADTGELFF; DNA: TGTGCCAGCAGCGTAGGTGGAAGCGGGAGGGCGGACACCGGGGAGCTGTTTTTT
D: TRBD1; V: TRBV7-8; length: 15; J: TRBJ2-2; size: few; CDR3: CASSQDRGWTGELFF; DNA: TGTGCCAGCAGCCAGGACAGGGGGTGGACCGGGGAGCTGTTTTTT
D: .; V: TRBV3-1; length: 16; J: TRBJ1-4; size: .; CDR3: CASSQEFPLRPEKLFF; DNA: TGTGCCAGCAGCCAAGAATTCCCGCTCCGACCTGAAAAACTGTTTTTT
D: TRBD1; V: TRBV29-1; length: 13; J: TRBJ2-7; size: .; CDR3: CSVAGTGDHEQYF; DNA: TGCAGCGTCGCCGGGACAGGGGATCACGAGCAGTACTTC
D: .; V: TRBV4-3; length: 16; J: TRBJ1-1; size: few; CDR3: CASSPQQGWGNTEAFF; DNA: TGCGCCAGCAGCCCCCAACAGGGTTGGGGGAACACTGAAGCTTTCTTT
D: .; V: TRBV20-1; length: 13; J: TRBJ2-6; size: .; CDR3: CSASLGRANVLTF; DNA: TGCAGTGCTAGTTTGGGGAGGGCCAACGTCCTGACTTTC
D: .; V: TRBV5-6; length: 14; J: TRBJ2-1; size: .; CDR3: CASSLYTARREQFF; DNA: TGTGCCAGCAGCCTGTACACGGCTAGGAGGGAGCAGTTCTTC
D: .; V: TRBV4-2; length: 16; J: TRBJ2-7; size: .; CDR3: CASSQDTGGATYEQYF; DNA: TGTGCCAGCAGCCAAGATACCGGCGGGGCAACCTACGAGCAGTACTTC
D: .; V: TRBV29-1; length: 14; J: TRBJ1-1; size: .; CDR3: CSVVGGRVNTEAFF; DNA: TGCAGCGTTGTGGGGGGCCGTGTGAACACTGAAGCTTTCTTT
D: .; V: TRBV5-3; length: 17; J: TRBJ2-7; size: once; CDR3: CAMGPGTVWDNSYEQYF; DNA: TGTGCCATGGGCCCTGGGACGGTCTGGGACAACTCCTACGAGCAGTACTTC
D: .; V: TRBV3-1; length: 14; J: TRBJ2-7; size: .; CDR3: CASSRAGTPYEQYF; DNA: TGTGCCAGCAGCCGAGCTGGGACACCATACGAGCAGTACTTC
D: .; V: TRBV7-9; length: 12; J: TRBJ2-1; size: .; CDR3: CASSQDVGEQFF; DNA: TGTGCCAGCAGCCAGGACGTGGGTGAGCAGTTCTTC
D: .; V: TRBV6-1; length: 15; J: TRBJ2-3; size: .; CDR3: CASSHYGTSTDTQYF; DNA: TGTGCCAGCAGTCATTACGGTACTAGCACAGATACGCAGTATTTT
D: TRBD2; V: TRBV7-2; length: 17; J: TRBJ2-1; size: .; CDR3: CASSLWVTSGFYNEQFF; DNA: TGTGCCAGCAGCTTGTGGGTTACTAGCGGGTTTTACAATGAGCAGTTCTTC
D: .; V: TRBV20-1; length: 14; J: TRBJ2-3; size: .; CDR3: CSAGRGPNTDTQYF; DNA: TGCAGTGCTGGGCGGGGGCCAAACACAGATACGCAGTATTTT
D: TRBD2; V: TRBV5-1; length: 15; J: TRBJ2-5; size: .; CDR3: CASSRRTSAEETQYF; DNA: TGCGCCAGCAGCCGTCGGACTAGCGCCGAGGAGACCCAGTACTTC
D: .; V: TRBV7-9; length: 14; J: TRBJ1-3; size: .; CDR3: CASSLDGGRNTIYF; DNA: TGTGCCAGCAGCTTAGACGGTGGTAGAAACACCATATATTTT
D: .; V: TRBV12-3/TRBV12-4; length: 13; J: TRBJ2-1; size: .; CDR3: CASSYPASDEQFF; DNA: TGTGCCAGCAGTTATCCCGCTTCAGATGAGCAGTTCTTC
D: .; V: TRBV19; length: 16; J: TRBJ2-3; size: once; CDR3: CASSLRQGGRADTQYF; DNA: TGTGCCAGTAGTCTCCGACAGGGAGGGCGGGCAGATACGCAGTATTTT
D: TRBD2; V: TRBV28; length: 12; J: TRBJ2-1; size: few; CDR3: CAAGLASNEQFF; DNA: TGTGCCGCAGGACTAGCGTCGAATGAGCAGTTCTTC
D: .; V: TRBV2; length: 15; J: TRBJ2-7; size: few; CDR3: CASSPREWDSYEQYF; DNA: TGTGCCAGCAGCCCCCGTGAGTGGGACTCCTACGAGCAGTACTTC
D: TRBD2; V: TRBV4-2; length: 17; J: TRBJ2-3; size: .; CDR3: CASSQDLAGLRTDTQYF; DNA: TGTGCCAGCAGCCAAGATTTAGCGGGCCTTCGCACAGATACGCAGTATTTT
D: TRBD1; V: TRBV10-3; length: 16; J: TRBJ1-5; size: .; CDR3: CAISPGQLYSNQPQHF; DNA: TGTGCCATCAGCCCGGGACAGCTTTATAGCAATCAGCCCCAGCATTTT
D: .; V: TRBV11-3; length: 14; J: TRBJ2-3; size: few; CDR3: CASSFHRGTDTQYF; DNA: TGTGCCAGCAGCTTCCACAGGGGCACAGATACGCAGTATTTT
D: .; V: TRBV5-1; length: 16; J: TRBJ2-6; size: .; CDR3: CASSLYGAHGANVLTF; DNA: TGCGCCAGCAGCTTGTATGGGGCGCATGGGGCCAACGTCCTGACTTTC
D: .; V: TRBV29-1; length: 11; J: TRBJ2-3; size: .; CDR3: CSVTLTGTQYF; DNA: TGCAGCGTGACACTAACGGGGACTCAGTATTTT
D: TRBD2; V: TRBV6-1; length: 16; J: TRBJ2-4; size: few; CDR3: CASSEGVGGAKNIQYF; DNA: TGTGCCAGCAGTGAAGGAGTCGGGGGGGCCAAAAACATTCAGTACTTC
D: TRBD2; V: TRBV7-9; length: 17; J: TRBJ2-5; size: few; CDR3: CASSLATSGGTQETQYF; DNA: TGTGCCAGCAGCTTAGCGACTAGCGGGGGGACTCAAGAGACCCAGTACTTC
D: .; V: TRBV7-9; length: 16; J: TRBJ2-1; size: few; CDR3: CASSFPGKEGYNEQFF; DNA: TGTGCCAGCAGCTTCCCAGGCAAGGAAGGCTACAATGAGCAGTTCTTC
D: .; V: TRBV7-2; length: 13; J: TRBJ2-7; size: .; CDR3: CASSSGLTYEQYF; DNA: TGTGCCAGCAGCTCCGGACTAACCTACGAGCAGTACTTC
D: TRBD1; V: TRBV2; length: 15; J: TRBJ1-1; size: few; CDR3: CASSDDRGENTEAFF; DNA: TGTGCCAGCAGTGACGACAGGGGGGAGAACACTGAAGCTTTCTTT
D: .; V: TRBV20-1; length: 13; J: TRBJ2-7; size: .; CDR3: CSVNQGSSYEQYF; DNA: TGCAGTGTCAACCAGGGGAGCTCCTACGAGCAGTACTTC
D: TRBD1; V: TRBV7-2; length: 14; J: TRBJ2-3; size: many; CDR3: CASSSGQGTYTQYF; DNA: TGTGCCAGCAGCTCGGGACAGGGTACCTATACGCAGTATTTT
D: TRBD1; V: TRBV3-1; length: 15; J: TRBJ2-7; size: .; CDR3: CASSPGQGKNSEQYF; DNA: TGTGCCAGCAGCCCCGGACAGGGGAAGAATAGCGAGCAGTACTTC
D: .; V: TRBV18; length: 15; J: TRBJ2-2; size: few; CDR3: CASSPNDRDTGELFF; DNA: TGTGCCAGCTCACCTAACGACAGAGACACCGGGGAGCTGTTTTTT
D: .; V: TRBV28; length: 12; J: TRBJ2-1; size: few; CDR3: CASSFGAREQFF; DNA: TGTGCCAGCAGTTTTGGGGCGAGGGAGCAGTTCTTC
D: TRBD1; V: TRBV7-7; length: 16; J: TRBJ1-2; size: few; CDR3: CASSLGDSKTNYGYTF; DNA: TGTGCTAGCAGCTTAGGGGACAGCAAAACTAACTATGGCTACACCTTC
D: TRBD2; V: TRBV3-1; length: 16; J: TRBJ2-7; size: .; CDR3: CASSQGSAGASNEQYF; DNA: TGTGCCAGCAGCCAAGGGTCAGCGGGGGCTTCCAACGAGCAGTACTTC
D: .; V: TRBV27; length: 13; J: TRBJ2-3; size: .; CDR3: CASSLYLEDTQYF; DNA: TGTGCCAGCAGTCTCTACCTTGAGGATACGCAGTATTTT
D: TRBD2; V: TRBV12-3/TRBV12-4; length: 17; J: TRBJ2-3; size: few; CDR3: CASSRPGLDLSTDTQYF; DNA: TGTGCCAGCAGTCGTCCGGGACTAGACCTTAGCACAGATACGCAGTATTTT
D: .; V: TRBV6-2/TRBV6-3; length: 16; J: TRBJ2-7; size: few; CDR3: CASSYPGKRASYEQYF; DNA: TGTGCCAGCAGTTACCCCGGTAAGCGGGCATCCTACGAGCAGTACTTC
D: .; V: TRBV15; length: 18; J: TRBJ2-1; size: few; CDR3: CATSRGTGGGLGRDEQFF; DNA: TGTGCCACCAGCAGAGGCACTGGGGGGGGCCTGGGCAGGGATGAGCAGTTCTTC
D: .; V: TRBV3-1; length: 14; J: TRBJ2-1; size: few; CDR3: CASRSSTKNNEQFF; DNA: TGTGCCAGCAGAAGTTCGACAAAAAACAATGAGCAGTTCTTC
D: TRBD1; V: TRBV5-1; length: 16; J: TRBJ1-1; size: few; CDR3: CASSLGGTVMNTEAFF; DNA: TGCGCCAGCAGCTTGGGAGGGACAGTGATGAACACTGAAGCTTTCTTT
D: TRBD2; V: TRBV20-1; length: 15; J: TRBJ2-1; size: few; CDR3: CSAGTSGRNYNEQFF; DNA: TGCAGTGCTGGGACTAGCGGGAGAAACTACAATGAGCAGTTCTTC
D: .; V: TRBV6-6; length: 12; J: TRBJ2-7; size: many; CDR3: CASSLTLAEQYF; DNA: TGTGCCAGCAGTTTGACGTTAGCCGAGCAGTACTTC
D: TRBD1; V: TRBV18; length: 15; J: TRBJ2-5; size: .; CDR3: CASSLLRTGQETQYF; DNA: TGTGCCAGCTCACTACTCCGGACAGGACAAGAGACCCAGTACTTC